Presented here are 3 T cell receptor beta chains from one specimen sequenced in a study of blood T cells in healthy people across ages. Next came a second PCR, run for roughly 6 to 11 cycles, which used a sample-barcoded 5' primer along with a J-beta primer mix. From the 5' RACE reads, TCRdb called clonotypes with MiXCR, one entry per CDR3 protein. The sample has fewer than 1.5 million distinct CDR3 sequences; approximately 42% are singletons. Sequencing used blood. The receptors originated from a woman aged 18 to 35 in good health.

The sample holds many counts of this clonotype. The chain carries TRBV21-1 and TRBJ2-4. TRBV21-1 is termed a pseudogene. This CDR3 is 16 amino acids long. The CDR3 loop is CASSKEQQLAKNIQYF. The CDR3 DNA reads TGTGCCAGCAGCAAAGAGCAGCAACTAGCCAAAAACATTCAGTACTTC.

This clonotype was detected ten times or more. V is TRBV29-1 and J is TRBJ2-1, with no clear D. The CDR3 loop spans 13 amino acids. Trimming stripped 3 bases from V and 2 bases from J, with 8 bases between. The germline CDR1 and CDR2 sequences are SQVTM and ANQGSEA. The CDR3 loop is CSVEGSPYNEQFF. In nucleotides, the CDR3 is TGCAGCGTTGAGGGTTCTCCCTACAATGAGCAGTTCTTC.

The DNA for the CDR3 is TGCGCCAGCAGTGAGGGACTCCCTCCTCCGACGCAGTATTTT. Protein product: CASSEGLPPPTQYF. The chain recombines TRBV10-2 with TRBJ2-3, with TRBD2 as a possible D gene (5 bases). The CDR3 is 14 residues long. V was cut by 2 bases and J by 9 bases, with 15 bases left in between. CDR1 and CDR2 from the germline V gene are WSHSY and SAAADI.